Following are 30 T cell receptor beta chains from one sample sequenced in a study of blood T cells in healthy people across ages. A second roughly 6 to 11 cycle PCR used barcoded and J-beta primers. Via MiXCR, TCRdb re-called the 5' RACE reads, giving one row per CDR3 protein. The sample lists 910,000 or so distinct CDR3 sequences, roughly 47% occurring once. Sequences were obtained from blood. These receptors were obtained from a woman aged 55-75 years in good health.

The V and J genes are TRBV14 and TRBJ2-5; 8 bases map to TRBD1. This CDR3 spans 15 amino acids. Germline V gene lookup returns CDR1 SGHDN and CDR2 FVKESK. V lost 1 base and J lost 4; bases outside the gene matches: 5. CDR3 in amino acids: CASSQGTGTLETQYF. Here the CDR3 DNA reads TGTGCCAGCAGCCAAGGGACAGGGACCCTAGAGACCCAGTACTTC.

The chain carries TRBV28 and TRBJ2-5; TRBD2 aligns across 7 bases. The DNA end favors TRBJ2-7, so the J call may be wrong. The CDR3 spans 12 residues. Per the germline V gene, CDR1 is MDHEN and CDR2 is SYDVKM. CDR3 coding DNA: TGTGTGAGTGGGGGGGACCTCTACGAGCAGTACTTC. Protein: CVSGGDLYEQYF.

This clonotype turned up a few times. The V call is TRBV27, the J call TRBJ2-1; 11 bases agree with TRBD2. The CDR3 length is 16 residues. V shed 3 bases, J shed 7 bases, and the junction held 8 bases outside the gene matches. Germline V gives CDR1 MNHEY, CDR2 SMNVEV (reference sequence). Here the CDR3 reads CASSLRGTSGQNEQFF. The DNA for the CDR3 is TGTGCCAGCAGTTTGAGAGGGACTAGCGGACAAAATGAGCAGTTCTTC.

This clonotype turned up a few times. The chain uses TRBV18 and TRBJ2-5; D ambiguous. The V and J ends lost 8 bases and 11 bases respectively, with 21 bases between them. The CDR3 has 13 residues. Germline V CDR1 and CDR2: KGHSH, LQKENI. The CDR3 DNA sequence: TGTGCCAGCCAAGCGCAGGATACTACGCGGCAGTACTTC. It is translated as CASQAQDTTRQYF.

The chain couples TRBV7-8 to TRBJ2-1; 13 bases fit TRBD2. J lost 1 base, V lost 5 bases, and 11 bases had no gene match. The CDR3 consists of 19 residues. The germline gives CDR1 SGHVS, CDR2 FQNEAQ. The CDR3 loop reads CASSHLYRTSGSSYNEQFF. The CDR3, as DNA: TGTGCCAGCAGCCACTTATACAGGACTAGCGGGAGTTCCTACAATGAGCAGTTCTTC.

This clonotype was detected a few times. This chain joins TRBV15 and TRBJ2-7, with 11 bases matching TRBD1. The CDR3 is 14 residues long. Germline CDR1 LNHNV, CDR2 YYDKDF (reference sequence). V shed 8 bases and J 3 bases; nucleotides not matched to a gene: 6. This CDR3 is CATAWDRGFYEQYF. The CDR3 coding sequence is TGTGCCACCGCTTGGGACAGGGGGTTCTACGAGCAGTACTTC.

The CDR3: CAGDPGNSGDTQYF. CDR3 nucleotides: TGTGCCGGGGACCCCGGGAACAGTGGAGATACGCAGTATTTT. This chain uses TRBV30 with TRBJ2-3; the D gene could be TRBD1 or TRBD2 (5 bases each). From germline, CDR1 is GTSNPN and CDR2 SVGIG (reference sequence). The CDR3 runs to 14 residues. The germline V and J ends were trimmed by 8 bases and 5 bases, with 20 bases remaining between them.

The chain is built from TRBV25-1 and TRBJ1-1, with D possibly TRBD1 on 6 matching bases. The CDR3 contains 15 residues. V was pared by 1 base and J by 7 bases, with 16 bases between. Germline values: CDR1 MGHDK, CDR2 SYGVNS. The CDR3 nucleotides read TGTGCCAGCAGTGAATGGGGGGGGGCCAATCGTGAAGCTTTCTTT. Protein sequence: CASSEWGGANREAFF.

The chain couples TRBV20-1 to TRBJ2-7; a weak D match, TRBD2 (5 bases). Deletions cut 5 bases from V and 7 bases from J, with 21 bases between. The CDR3 has 14 residues. The germline gives CDR1 DFQATT, CDR2 SNEGSKA (reference sequence). CDR3 coding DNA: TGCAGTGCTTCCCCGGAAGGTACTAGAGGGGAGCAGTACTTC. This sequence encodes CSASPEGTRGEQYF.

This clonotype was seen a handful of times. The chain's CDR3 is CSARVEREVQETQYF. The CDR3 DNA sequence: TGCAGTGCTAGAGTCGAGCGGGAGGTCCAAGAGACCCAGTACTTC. The chain combines TRBV20-1 with TRBJ2-5; 9 nucleotides line up with TRBD2. After removal of 1 base from V and 1 base from J, the junction contained 4 bases not matched to a gene. This CDR3 is 15 amino acids long. The germline V gene has CDR1 DFQATT and CDR2 SNEGSKA (reference sequence).

The chain combines TRBV4-3 with TRBJ1-2; D uncertain. The CDR3 totals 15 residues. Trimming shortened V by 0 bases and J by 5 bases, and 13 bases separated the two germline ends. CDR1 and CDR2 (germline): LGHNA, YSLEER. The CDR3 DNA reads TGCGCCAGCAGCCAAGAGGTGCTATTTAAGTATGGCTACACCTTC. Protein product: CASSQEVLFKYGYTF.

The rearrangement links TRBV5-1 to TRBJ1-6; 7 nucleotides agree with TRBD1. Germline V gene data show CDR1 as SGHRS and CDR2 as YFSETQ. With V trimmed by 3 bases and J by 7 bases, 7 bases remained unmatched. The length of the CDR3 is 15 residues. As DNA, the CDR3 is TGCGCCAGCAGCTCTCTCCAGGGGGGAAATTCACCCCTCCACTTT. It specifies CASSSLQGGNSPLHF.

The J gene is TRBJ2-7, the V gene TRBV6-5, with D hard to call. Per the germline V gene, CDR1 is MNHEY and CDR2 is SVGAGI. With 6 bases removed from V and 3 bases from J, the gap between germline ends came to 12 bases. CDR3 length equals 13 residues. CDR3 amino acids: CASRRDLNYEQYF. In nucleotides, the CDR3 is TGTGCCAGCAGGCGAGACTTAAACTACGAGCAGTACTTC.

The table lists this clonotype with a count of one. The J gene is TRBJ2-1, the V gene TRBV5-1; 9 positions match TRBD2. The CDR3 spans 15 residues. The germline CDR1 and CDR2 sequences are SGHRS and YFSETQ. J was trimmed by 8 bases and V by 4 bases; bases with no gene match: 10. The chain's CDR3 is CASSREGLALDEQFF. DNA for the CDR3: TGCGCCAGCAGCCGAGAGGGACTAGCTCTGGATGAGCAGTTCTTC.

The rearrangement links TRBV20-1 to TRBJ2-7; a possible D gene is TRBD1 (6 bases). The CDR3 is 14 amino acids. Germline-derived CDR1 and CDR2 are DFQATT and SNEGSKA (reference sequence). Trimming removed 3 bases from V and 5 bases from J, with 17 bases in between. In DNA, the CDR3 is TGCAGTGCTAGCCGATTCAGGGGTTCGGACGAGCAGTACTTC. Encoded protein: CSASRFRGSDEQYF.

In this sample, this clonotype turned up a few times. The rearrangement joins TRBV5-1 to TRBJ2-5; 8 bases map to TRBD2. With 6 bases clipped from V and 2 bases from J, the junction kept 9 bases outside the gene matches. The CDR3 spans 15 residues. Looked up from germline, CDR1 is SGHRS and CDR2 is YFSETQ. CDR3 DNA sequence: TGCGCCAGCACGGGAGGGATGCGGACGCAAGAGACCCAGTACTTC. Translation: CASTGGMRTQETQYF.

In its sample, this clonotype was seen once. A read error may account for a junction end that differs from germline. The V gene is TRBV24-1, the J gene TRBJ2-1; D is possibly TRBD2 (5 bases). Germline V gives CDR1 KGHDR, CDR2 SFDVKD. The CDR3 is 15 residues long. The CDR3 coding sequence is TGTGCCACCAGTGATTCGACCGGGAATAACAATGAGCAGTTCTTT. It yields the protein CATSDSTGNNNEQFF.

The V call is TRBV7-8, the J call TRBJ2-5; either TRBD1 or TRBD2 may supply D (6 bases each). The germline gives CDR1 SGHVS, CDR2 FQNEAQ. CDR3 length: 14 residues. V was shortened by 7 bases and J by 4 bases, with 16 bases between the two germline ends. Written as DNA, the CDR3 is TGTGCCAGCATCGGAGGGGGGTATAGAGAGACCCAGTACTTC. It yields the protein CASIGGGYRETQYF.

The chain has TRBV12-5 and TRBJ2-1, with 9 bases fitting TRBD1. Per germline, CDR1 LGHNT and CDR2 FRNRAP. The CDR3 covers 15 residues. V dropped 5 bases and J dropped 3; count of bases not matched to a gene: 5. The CDR3 sequence is CASGLQGAVYNEQFF. Here the CDR3 DNA reads TGTGCTAGTGGTCTACAGGGGGCTGTCTACAATGAGCAGTTCTTC.

This chain connects TRBV2 to TRBJ1-2; D is undetermined. V lost 3 bases to trimming and J lost 5 bases, with 10 bases between them. Germline CDR1 is SNHLY and CDR2 is FYNNEI. The CDR3 runs 13 residues. CDR3 nucleotide sequence: TGTGCCAGCAGTGAGGCCGGTTCTTATGGCTACACCTTC. Its translation is CASSEAGSYGYTF. The whole variable domain, filled in from reference TRBV2 and TRBJ1-2, reads EPEVTQTPSHQVTQMGQEVILRCVPISNHLYFYWYRQILGQKVEFLVSFYNNEISEKSEIFDDQFSVERPDGSNFTLKIRSTKLEDSAMYFCASSEAGSYGYTFGSGTRLTVV.

This rearrangement joins TRBV6-5 to TRBJ2-1, with D possibly matching TRBD2 (6 bases). The V end lost 2 bases, the J end lost 7 bases, and 12 bases lay between the germline ends. Germline V gives CDR1 MNHEY, CDR2 SVGAGI. The CDR3 sequence is 14 residues long. The CDR3 coding sequence is TGTGCCAGCAGTTACGCGGGACGGTCGAATGAGCAGTTCTTC. Amino acids: CASSYAGRSNEQFF.

The rearrangement joins TRBV2 to TRBJ2-7, with TRBD2 as a possible D gene (5 bases). From germline, CDR1 is SNHLY and CDR2 FYNNEI. Trimming took off 6 bases at V and 2 bases at J, with 23 bases between the two ends. This CDR3 has 17 amino acids. The CDR3 region has the DNA TGTGCCAGCAGGACCCTGGTCTGGGCAACTAGAACCTACGAGCAGTACTTC. Residues: CASRTLVWATRTYEQYF.

This chain connects TRBV3-1 to TRBJ1-1; 12 bases are shared with TRBD1. J was trimmed by 6 bases and V by 6 bases; bases with no gene match: 8. The length of the CDR3 is 15 residues. Germline-derived CDR1 and CDR2 are LGHDT and YNNKEL (reference sequence). Here the CDR3 DNA reads TGTGCCAGCAGACGGGACAGGGGGCCCAACCCTGAAGCTTTCTTT. Translation: CASRRDRGPNPEAFF.

This clonotype has more than one count but fewer than ten. This chain joins TRBV20-1 and TRBJ2-7; D uncertain. This CDR3 comprises 13 residues. V lost 2 bases and J 3 bases, leaving 11 bases between the germline ends. Germline V lookup: CDR1 DFQATT, CDR2 SNEGSKA (reference sequence). The chain's CDR3 is CSARRANYYEQYF. The CDR3 nucleotides are TGCAGTGCTAGAAGAGCGAACTACTACGAGCAGTACTTC.

The V call is TRBV29-1, the J call TRBJ1-4; D may be TRBD1 (5 bases). Germline CDR1 is SQVTM and CDR2 is ANQGSEA. Trimming pared 7 bases from V and 3 bases from J, leaving 12 bases between. The CDR3 consists of 13 residues. The CDR3, as DNA: TGCAGCGGAATAGGGGCGGCTAATGAAAAACTGTTTTTT. This gives the protein CSGIGAANEKLFF.

In its sample, this clonotype was seen a few times. The chain couples TRBV15 to TRBJ2-7; no firm D call. CDR3 length: 14 residues. The V gene's germline CDR1 is LNHNV and CDR2 YYDKDF (reference sequence). V was pared by 2 bases and J by 5 bases, with 13 bases between. CDR3 in DNA: TGTGCCACCAGCAGAATTAGGGAATCGAACGAGCAGTACTTC. Translation gives CATSRIRESNEQYF.

This chain connects TRBV4-3 to TRBJ2-1, with 12 bases aligning to TRBD2. Germline CDR1 is LGHNA and CDR2 is YSLEER. The CDR3 is made up of 18 amino acids. V lost 2 bases to trimming and J lost 4 bases; unmatched junction nucleotides: 9. CDR3 nucleotide sequence: TGCGCCAGCAGCCAAAGGACTGGGACTAGCGGGCTTTACAATGAGCAGTTCTTC. Protein product: CASSQRTGTSGLYNEQFF.

The CDR3 reads CASSQIGGPNEQFF. CDR3 nucleotide sequence: TGCGCCAGCAGCCAGATCGGAGGCCCCAATGAGCAGTTCTTC. This rearrangement joins TRBV4-1 to TRBJ2-1; the D gene is possibly TRBD2 (5 bases). This CDR3 has 14 amino acids. The V end was cut by 3 bases, the J end by 6 bases, with 12 bases between. Germline CDR1 is MGHRA and CDR2 is YSYEKL.

The V call is TRBV7-2, the J call TRBJ1-1; no clear D. CDR3 size: 13 residues. The V end lost 5 bases, the J end lost 6 bases, and 13 bases lay between the germline ends. CDR1 and CDR2 from the germline V gene are SGHTA and FQGNSA. This chain's CDR3 is CASSRAPEAEAFF. CDR3 bases: TGTGCCAGCAGCCGGGCGCCAGAAGCTGAAGCTTTCTTT.

This clonotype showed up just once. The chain uses TRBV5-1 and TRBJ2-5, with D possibly being TRBD2 (5 bases). Germline values: CDR1 SGHRS, CDR2 YFSETQ. The length of the CDR3 is 14 residues. Trimming stripped 3 bases from V and 4 bases from J, with 13 bases between. CDR3 loop: CASSSYAGRETQYF. DNA of the CDR3: TGCGCCAGCAGCTCTTATGCGGGCCGAGAGACCCAGTACTTC.